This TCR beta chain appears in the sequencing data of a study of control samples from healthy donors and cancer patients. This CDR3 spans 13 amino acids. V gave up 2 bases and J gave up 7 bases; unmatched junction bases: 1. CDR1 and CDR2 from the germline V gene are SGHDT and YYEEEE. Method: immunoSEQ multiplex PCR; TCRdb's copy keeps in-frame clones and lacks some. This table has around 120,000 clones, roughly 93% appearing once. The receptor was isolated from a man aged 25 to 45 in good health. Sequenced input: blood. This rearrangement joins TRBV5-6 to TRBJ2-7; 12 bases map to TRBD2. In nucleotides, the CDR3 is TGTGCCAGCAGCTTAGGGACTAGCGGGGAGCAGTACTTC. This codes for CASSLGTSGEQYF.